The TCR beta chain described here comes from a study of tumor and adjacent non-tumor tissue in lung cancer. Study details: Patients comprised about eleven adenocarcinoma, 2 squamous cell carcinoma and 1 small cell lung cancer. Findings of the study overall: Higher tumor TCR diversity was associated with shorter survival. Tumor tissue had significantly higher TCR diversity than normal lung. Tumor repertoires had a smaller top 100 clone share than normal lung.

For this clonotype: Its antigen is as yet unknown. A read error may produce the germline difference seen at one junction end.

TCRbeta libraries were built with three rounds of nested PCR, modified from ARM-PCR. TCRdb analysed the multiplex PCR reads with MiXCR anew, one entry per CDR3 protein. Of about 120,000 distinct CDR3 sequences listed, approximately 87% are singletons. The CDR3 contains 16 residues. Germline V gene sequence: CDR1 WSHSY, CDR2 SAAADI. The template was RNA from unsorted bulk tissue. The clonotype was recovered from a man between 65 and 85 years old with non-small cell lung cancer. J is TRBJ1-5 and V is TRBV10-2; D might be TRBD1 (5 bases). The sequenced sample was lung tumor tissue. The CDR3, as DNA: TGCGCCAGGAATACCGACAGAGGTGGTAGCAATCAGTCCCAGCATTTT. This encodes CARNTDRGGSNQSQHF.